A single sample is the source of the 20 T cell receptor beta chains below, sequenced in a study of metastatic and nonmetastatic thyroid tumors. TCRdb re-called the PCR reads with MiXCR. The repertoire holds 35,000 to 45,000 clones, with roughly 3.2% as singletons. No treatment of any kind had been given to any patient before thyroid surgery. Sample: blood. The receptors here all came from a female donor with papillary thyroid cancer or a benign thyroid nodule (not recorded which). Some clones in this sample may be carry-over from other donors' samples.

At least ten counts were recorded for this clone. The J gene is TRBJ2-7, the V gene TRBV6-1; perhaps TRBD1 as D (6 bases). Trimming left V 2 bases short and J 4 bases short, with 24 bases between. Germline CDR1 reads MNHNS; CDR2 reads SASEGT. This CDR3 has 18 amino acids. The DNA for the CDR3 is TGTGCCAGCAGTGAATCGAGGTCGAACAGGGCGGCTCCTTACGAGCAGTACTTC. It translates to CASSESRSNRAAPYEQYF.

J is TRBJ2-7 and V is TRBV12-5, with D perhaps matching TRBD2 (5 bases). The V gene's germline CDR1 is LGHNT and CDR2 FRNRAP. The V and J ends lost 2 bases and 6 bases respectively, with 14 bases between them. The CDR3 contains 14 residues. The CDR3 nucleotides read TGTGCTAGTGGTTTGTACGGGATAGACATCGAGCAGTACTTC. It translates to CASGLYGIDIEQYF.

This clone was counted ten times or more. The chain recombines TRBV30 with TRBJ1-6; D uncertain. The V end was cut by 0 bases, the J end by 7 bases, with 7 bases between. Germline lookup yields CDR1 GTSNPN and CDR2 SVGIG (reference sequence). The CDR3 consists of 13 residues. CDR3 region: CAWSVGDNSPLHF. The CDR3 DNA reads TGTGCCTGGAGTGTGGGCGACAATTCACCCCTCCACTTT.

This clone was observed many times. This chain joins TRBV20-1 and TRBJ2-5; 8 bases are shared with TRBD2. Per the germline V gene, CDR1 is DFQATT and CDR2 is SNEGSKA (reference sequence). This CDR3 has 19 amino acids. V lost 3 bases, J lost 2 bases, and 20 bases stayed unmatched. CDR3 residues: CSASAGGQIAPGPQETQYF. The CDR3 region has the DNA TGCAGTGCTAGTGCGGGAGGCCAGATTGCCCCCGGGCCTCAAGAGACCCAGTACTTC.

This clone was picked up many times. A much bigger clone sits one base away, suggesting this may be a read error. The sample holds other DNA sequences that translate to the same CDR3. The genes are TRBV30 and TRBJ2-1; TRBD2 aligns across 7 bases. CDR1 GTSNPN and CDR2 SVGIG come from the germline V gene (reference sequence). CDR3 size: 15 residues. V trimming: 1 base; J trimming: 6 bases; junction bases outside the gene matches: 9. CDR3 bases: TGTGCCTGGAGTGGGCTGGCGGGAGAAAGCAATGAGCAGTTCTTC. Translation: CAWSGLAGESNEQFF.

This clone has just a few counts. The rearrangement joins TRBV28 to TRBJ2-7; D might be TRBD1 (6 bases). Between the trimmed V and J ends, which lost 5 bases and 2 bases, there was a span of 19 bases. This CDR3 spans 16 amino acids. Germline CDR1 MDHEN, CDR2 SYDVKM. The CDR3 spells CASSLAWGLQAYEQYF. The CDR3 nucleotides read TGTGCCAGCAGTCTAGCATGGGGGCTACAAGCCTACGAGCAGTACTTC.

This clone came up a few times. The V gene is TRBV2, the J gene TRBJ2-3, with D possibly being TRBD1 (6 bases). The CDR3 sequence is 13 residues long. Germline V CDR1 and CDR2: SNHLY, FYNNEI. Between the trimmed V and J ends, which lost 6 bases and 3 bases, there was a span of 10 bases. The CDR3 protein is CASSGDRTDTQYF. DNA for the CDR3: TGTGCCAGCAGCGGAGACAGGACAGATACGCAGTATTTT.

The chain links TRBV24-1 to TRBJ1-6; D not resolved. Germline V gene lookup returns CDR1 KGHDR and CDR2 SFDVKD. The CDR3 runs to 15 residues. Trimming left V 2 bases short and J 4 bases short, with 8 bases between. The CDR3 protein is CATSDSTVYNSPLHF. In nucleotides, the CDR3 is TGTGCCACCAGTGATTCGACGGTTTATAATTCACCCCTCCACTTT.

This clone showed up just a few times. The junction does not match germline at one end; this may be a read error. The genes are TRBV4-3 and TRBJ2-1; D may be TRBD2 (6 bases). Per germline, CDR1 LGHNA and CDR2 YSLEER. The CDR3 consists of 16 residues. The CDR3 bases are TGCGCCAGCAGCCAAGCCTGGCGGGACTCCTACAACGAGCAGTTCTTC. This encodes CASSQAWRDSYNEQFF.

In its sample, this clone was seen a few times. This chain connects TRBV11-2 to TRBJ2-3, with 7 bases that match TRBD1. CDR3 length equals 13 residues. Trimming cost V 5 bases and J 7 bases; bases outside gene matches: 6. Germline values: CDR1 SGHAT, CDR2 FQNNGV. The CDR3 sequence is CASSLTGSNTQYF. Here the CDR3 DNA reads TGTGCCAGCAGCCTGACAGGGTCAAATACGCAGTATTTT.

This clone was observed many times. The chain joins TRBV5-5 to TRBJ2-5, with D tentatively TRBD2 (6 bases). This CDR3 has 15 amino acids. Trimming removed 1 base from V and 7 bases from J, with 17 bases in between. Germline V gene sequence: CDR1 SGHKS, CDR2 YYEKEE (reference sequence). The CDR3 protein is CASSLTGTPTGTQYF. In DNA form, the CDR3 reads TGTGCCAGCAGCTTGACCGGGACTCCCACTGGGACCCAGTACTTC.

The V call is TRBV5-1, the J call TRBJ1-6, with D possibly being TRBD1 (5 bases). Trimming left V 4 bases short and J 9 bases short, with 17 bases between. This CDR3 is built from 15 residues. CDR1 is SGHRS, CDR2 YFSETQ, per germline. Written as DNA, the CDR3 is TGCGCCAGCAGCCCTCAGGGAGGGTTGGGTTCACCCCTCCACTTT. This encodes CASSPQGGLGSPLHF.

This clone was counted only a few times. The DNA for the CDR3 is TGTGCCAGTTACCGTCCCTCTGGAAACACCATATATTTT. Amino acids: CASYRPSGNTIYF. The rearrangement joins TRBV2 to TRBJ1-3, with unresolved D. The V gene lost 9 bases and the J gene lost 0 bases, with 9 bases spanning the gap. The germline gives CDR1 SNHLY, CDR2 FYNNEI. The CDR3 loop spans 13 amino acids.

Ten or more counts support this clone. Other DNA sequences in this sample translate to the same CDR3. The CDR3 DNA reads TGTGCCAGCAGACGGATTGGGGGGGATGGCTACACCTTC. Translated, it gives CASRRIGGDGYTF. The chain links TRBV3-1 to TRBJ1-2; D is possibly TRBD1 (5 bases). V was pared by 6 bases and J by 6 bases, with 14 bases between. The germline V gene encodes CDR1 LGHDT and CDR2 YNNKEL (reference sequence). CDR3 length equals 13 residues. Full variable domain (rest looked up from reference TRBV3-1 and TRBJ1-2): DTAVSQTPKYLVTQMGNDKSIKCEQNLGHDTMYWYKQDSKKFLKIMFSYNNKELIINETVPNRFSPKSPDKAHLNLHINSLELGDSAVYFCASRRIGGDGYTFGSGTRLTVV.

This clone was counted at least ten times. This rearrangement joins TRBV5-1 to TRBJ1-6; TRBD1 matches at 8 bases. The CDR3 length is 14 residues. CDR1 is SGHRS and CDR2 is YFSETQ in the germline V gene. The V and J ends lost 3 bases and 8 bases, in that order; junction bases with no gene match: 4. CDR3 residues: CASSYDRGHSPLHF. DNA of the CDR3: TGCGCCAGCAGCTACGACAGGGGCCATTCACCCCTCCACTTT.

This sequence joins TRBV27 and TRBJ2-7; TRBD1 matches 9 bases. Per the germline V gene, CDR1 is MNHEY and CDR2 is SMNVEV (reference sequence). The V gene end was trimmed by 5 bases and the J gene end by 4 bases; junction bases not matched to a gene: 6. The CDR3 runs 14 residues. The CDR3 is CASSRGTGRYEQYF. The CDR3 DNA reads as TGTGCCAGCAGTAGGGGGACAGGGAGGTACGAGCAGTACTTC.

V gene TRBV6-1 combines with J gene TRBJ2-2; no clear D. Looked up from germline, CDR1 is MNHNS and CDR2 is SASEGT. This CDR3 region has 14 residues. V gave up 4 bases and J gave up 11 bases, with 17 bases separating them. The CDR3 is CASSALSSIGELFF. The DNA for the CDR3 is TGTGCCAGCAGTGCCCTTTCGAGCATCGGAGAGCTGTTTTTT.

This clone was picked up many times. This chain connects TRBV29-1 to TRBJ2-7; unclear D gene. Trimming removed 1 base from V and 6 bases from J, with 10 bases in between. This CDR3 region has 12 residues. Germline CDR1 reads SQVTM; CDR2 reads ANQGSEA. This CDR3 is CSVEGGIGEQYF. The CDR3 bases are TGCAGCGTTGAAGGTGGCATCGGCGAGCAGTACTTC.

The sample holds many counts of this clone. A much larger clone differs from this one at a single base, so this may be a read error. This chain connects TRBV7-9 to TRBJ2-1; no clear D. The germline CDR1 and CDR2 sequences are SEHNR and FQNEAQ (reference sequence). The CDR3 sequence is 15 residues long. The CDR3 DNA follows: TGTGCCAGCAGCGTCCCCAAAACTTCCAACAATAAGCAGTTCTTC. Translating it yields CASSVPKTSNNKQFF.

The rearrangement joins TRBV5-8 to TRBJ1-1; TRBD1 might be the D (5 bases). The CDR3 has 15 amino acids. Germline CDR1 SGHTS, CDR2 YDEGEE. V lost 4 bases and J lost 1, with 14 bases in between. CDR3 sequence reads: CASSTGRGWNTEAFF. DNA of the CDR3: TGTGCCAGCAGCACGGGGAGGGGCTGGAACACTGAAGCTTTCTTT.